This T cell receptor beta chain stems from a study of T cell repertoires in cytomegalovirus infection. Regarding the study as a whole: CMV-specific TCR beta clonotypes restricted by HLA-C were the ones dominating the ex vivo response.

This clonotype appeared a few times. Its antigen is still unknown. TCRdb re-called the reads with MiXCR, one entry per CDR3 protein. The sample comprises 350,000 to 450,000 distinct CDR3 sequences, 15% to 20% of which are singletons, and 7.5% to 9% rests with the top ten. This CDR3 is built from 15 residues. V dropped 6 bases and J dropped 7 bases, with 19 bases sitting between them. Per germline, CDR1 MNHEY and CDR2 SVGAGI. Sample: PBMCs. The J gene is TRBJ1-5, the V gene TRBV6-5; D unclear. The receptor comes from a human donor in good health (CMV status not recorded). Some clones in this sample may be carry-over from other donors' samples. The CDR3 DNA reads TGTGCCAGCAGCCCTCGGACTGGCGTGTTCCAGCCCCAGCATTTT. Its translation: CASSPRTGVFQPQHF.